This T cell receptor beta chain is from a study of a mutant IDH1 vaccine in newly diagnosed glioma. Sequenced by immunoSEQ multiplex PCR; TCRdb stores in-frame clones only, minus some. The table has approximately 30,000 clones, roughly 80% seen once. Looked up from germline, CDR1 is MGHDK and CDR2 is SYGVNS. Trimming removed 3 bases at V and 2 bases at J, with 2 bases between. The CDR3 totals 11 residues. Comment on this clone: The antigen remains unidentified.

Time point of the sample: week 23, last vaccination. What each vaccine dose contained was 300 ug of mutant IDH1 20-mer peptide, accompanied by topical imiquimod. The chain uses TRBV25-1 and TRBJ2-7; D unclear. Here the sequenced sample was PBMCs, taken from a glioma patient whose treatment included an IDH1 peptide vaccine. This TCR came from a woman in her 30s with glioma. CDR3 bases: TGTGCCAGCAGTGATCCCTACGAGCAGTACTTC. Translated, it gives CASSDPYEQYF.